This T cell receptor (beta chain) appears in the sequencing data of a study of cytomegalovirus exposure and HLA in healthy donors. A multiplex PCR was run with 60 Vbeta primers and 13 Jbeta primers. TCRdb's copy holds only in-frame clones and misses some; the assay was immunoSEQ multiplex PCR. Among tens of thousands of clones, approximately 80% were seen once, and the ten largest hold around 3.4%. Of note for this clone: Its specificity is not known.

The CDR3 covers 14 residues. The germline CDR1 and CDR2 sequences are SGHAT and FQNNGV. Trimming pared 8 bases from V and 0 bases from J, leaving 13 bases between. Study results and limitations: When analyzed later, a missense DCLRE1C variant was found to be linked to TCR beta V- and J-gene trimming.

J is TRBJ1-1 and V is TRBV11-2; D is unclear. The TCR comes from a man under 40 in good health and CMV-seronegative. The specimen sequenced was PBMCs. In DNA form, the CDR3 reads TGTGCCAGCCGCCAGGACGGGATGAACACTGAAGCTTTCTTT. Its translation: CASRQDGMNTEAFF.